This T cell receptor beta chain was captured in a study of CD8+ T cells in alopecia areata (dated by TCRdb to 2016 to 2019). For context, the study as a whole: Skin from C3H/HeJ donors with spontaneous alopecia (roughly 6-13 months old) was grafted onto female C3H/HeJ recipients that were 7-10 weeks old. High-throughput TCRbeta sequencing was used to examine T cell clonal expansion in alopecia areata in both the C3H/HeJ mouse model and human patients. Scalp tissue and sorted CD4+ and CD8+ peripheral blood T cells from patchy and totalis/universalis alopecia areata patients and from healthy controls were covered by human TCRbeta sequencing. Scalp clonality was compared among normal scalp (n=4), patchy alopecia areata scalp (n=8), and alopecia totalis/universalis scalp (n=8). RNA was obtained with the PAXgene miRNA kit for fixed scalp, the miRNeasy kit for PBMCs, and the RNeasy kit for mouse skin. TCRbeta CDR3 regions were amplified by immunoSEQ multiplex PCR using 35 Vbeta forward and 13 Jbeta reverse primers. General conclusions and limits of the study: Shared TCR sequences between patients were less evident than in mice, which may be partly attributable to HLA diversity in the patient population. Compared with normal scalp, lesional scalp had higher clonality and more expanded CD8+ clones, particularly in alopecia totalis/universalis, a pattern that suggests antigenic drive. Scalp TCR repertoire analysis is complicated because resident alphabeta T cells in normal human skin are also sequenced, whereas mouse skin is dominated by gammadelta T cells.

Receptors were amplified or captured by the immunoSEQ multiplex PCR assay. RNA was extracted from all samples and reverse transcribed into cDNA as template for TCR sequencing. First-strand cDNA was synthesized with SuperScript III using a 2:1 mix of oligo-dT and random hexamers. A synthetic immune receptor repertoire was used to gauge amplification bias, and whatever bias remained was removed computationally. Libraries were sequenced on Illumina HiSeq using 60 bp reads that covered the CDR3 and were read from J toward V. In the source study's methods: Raw reads were preprocessed for error removal, and CDR3 was defined according to IMGT conventions as running from the conserved cysteine to phenylalanine. Clonality was calculated as 1 minus Shannon entropy normalized by log2 of the number of productive unique TCRs. CD4 or CD8 identity of scalp clones was inferred by cross-referencing scalp TCRbeta sequences with sorted blood CD4 and CD8 repertoires. The immuneACCESS repertoire file appears here via TCRdb, limited to in-frame rearrangements. These files lack a portion of the clones; in checked studies, under half of the deficit traces to unresolved V genes, and the cause of the others is not known. That table furnishes V, J and clone size, whereas the DNA furnished D and trimming. In this sample, 200,000 to 300,000 clones appear, none counted once only. The ten largest make up less than 1.5% of the sample.

Pooled mouse cutaneous lymph node cells were stained for CD4, CD8alpha, NKG2D, NKG2ACE and other markers, then sorted on a BD Influx. This clone was counted between two and nine times. Its antigen is unknown. For this receptor, the gene names and germline sequences are taken from the mouse. The TCR was taken from a C3H/HeJ mouse with alopecia areata. This line of mice carries MHC haplotype H2-k. The sample was CD4+ T cells sorted from a lymph node.

Incomplete CDR3 DNA: TGCACCTGCAGTCCTAACAGGGGCCAAGAC. The translation is CTCSPNRGQD. The whole CDR3 is CTCSPNRGQDTQYF. Here the chain combines TRBV1 and TRBJ2-5, and TRBD1 aligns with 7 junction nucleotides. The observed sequence ends 4 residues before the CDR3 terminus, with the missing tail filled in from the germline J gene. Inclusive of the bounding cysteine and phenylalanine, the CDR3 is 14 residues long. Only the CDR3 bases that were read are kept: 30 of them, in frame from base 1. The germline V and J ends show losses of 5 bases and 2 bases respectively, and no gene match explains 4 bases of the junction. Taken from the germline V gene (reference sequence), the CDR1 and CDR2 loops are NSQYPW and LRSPGD.